The clone carrying this TCR beta chain appeared a single time. Its antigen is unidentified. The data originate from a study of blood T cells in healthy people across ages. Across the whole study: About one barcoded beta molecule per two T cells came from capture by template switching. Study-wide findings and caveats: There were more naive CD4+ cells and higher diversity in long-lived donors than in aged donors. Because donor CMV status was unknown, expanded clonotype changes were possibly confounded.

Through a sample-barcoded 5' primer and a J-beta primer mix, a second PCR was run for about 6 to 12 cycles. MiXCR was run by TCRdb on the 5' RACE reads, yielding one entry per CDR3 protein. The sample consists of approximately 1.5 million distinct CDR3 sequences, roughly two fifths of them appearing once. Collection of roughly 9.8 milliliters of peripheral blood was performed for each donor. CDR1 is SGHTA and CDR2 is FQGNSA in the germline V gene. The CDR3 has 14 residues. The V end lost 8 bases, the J end lost 7 bases, and 15 bases lay between the germline ends. This chain joins TRBV7-2 and TRBJ1-6; possible D gene TRBD1, 5 bases. Specimen: blood. The TCR was taken from a woman aged 18-29 years in good health. CDR3 DNA: TGTGCCAGCGGGCGTGGGGGTATAAATTCACCCCTCCACTTT. Encoded protein: CASGRGGINSPLHF.